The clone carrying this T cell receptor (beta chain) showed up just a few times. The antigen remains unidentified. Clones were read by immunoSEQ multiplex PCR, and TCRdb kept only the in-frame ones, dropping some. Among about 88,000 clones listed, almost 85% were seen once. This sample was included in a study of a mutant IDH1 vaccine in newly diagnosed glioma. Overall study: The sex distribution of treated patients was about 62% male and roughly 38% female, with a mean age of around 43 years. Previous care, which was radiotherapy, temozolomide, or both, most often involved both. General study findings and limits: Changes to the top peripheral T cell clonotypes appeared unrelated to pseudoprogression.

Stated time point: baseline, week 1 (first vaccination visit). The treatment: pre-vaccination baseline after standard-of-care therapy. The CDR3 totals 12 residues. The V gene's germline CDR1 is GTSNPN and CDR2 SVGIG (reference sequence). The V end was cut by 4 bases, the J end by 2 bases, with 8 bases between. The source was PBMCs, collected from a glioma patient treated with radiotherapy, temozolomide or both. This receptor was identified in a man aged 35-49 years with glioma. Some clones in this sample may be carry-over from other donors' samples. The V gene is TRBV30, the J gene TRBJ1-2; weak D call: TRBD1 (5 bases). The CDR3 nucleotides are TGTGCCTGGACCGGGACGAACTATGGCTACACCTTC. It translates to CAWTGTNYGYTF.